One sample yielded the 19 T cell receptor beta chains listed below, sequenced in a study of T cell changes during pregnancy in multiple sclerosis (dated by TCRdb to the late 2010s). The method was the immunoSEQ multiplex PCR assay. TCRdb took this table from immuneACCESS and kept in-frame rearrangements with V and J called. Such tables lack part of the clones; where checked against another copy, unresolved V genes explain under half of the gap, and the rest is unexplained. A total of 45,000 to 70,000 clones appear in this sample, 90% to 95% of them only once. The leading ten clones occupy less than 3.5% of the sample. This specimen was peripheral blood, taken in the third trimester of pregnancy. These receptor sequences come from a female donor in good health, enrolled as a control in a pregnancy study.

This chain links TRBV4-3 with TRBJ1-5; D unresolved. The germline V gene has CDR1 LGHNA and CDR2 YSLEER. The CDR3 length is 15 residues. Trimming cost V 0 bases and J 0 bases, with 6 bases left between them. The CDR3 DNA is TGCGCCAGCAGCCAAGAGTTTTATAGCAATCAGCCCCAGCATTTT. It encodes CASSQEFYSNQPQHF.

CDR3 protein: CASSPPERGYTF. The CDR3 region has the DNA TGTGCCAGCTCACCACCGGAGAGAGGCTACACCTTC. This chain links TRBV18 with TRBJ1-2; D gene uncertain. V lost 0 bases and J 8 bases, leaving 7 bases between the germline ends. CDR3 length equals 12 residues. Germline CDR1 reads KGHSH; CDR2 reads LQKENI. The variable domain in full, completed from reference TRBV18 and TRBJ1-2, reads NAGVMQNPRHLVRRRGQEARLRCSPMKGHSHVYWYRQLPEEGLKFMVYLQKENIIDESGMPKERFSAEFPKEGPSILRIQQVVRGDSAAYFCASSPPERGYTFGSGTRLTVV.

CDR3 protein: CASSPTQGSYEQYF. CDR3 bases: TGTGCCAGCAGCCCAACACAGGGCTCCTACGAGCAGTACTTC. The rearrangement links TRBV7-9 to TRBJ2-7; TRBD1 is a possible D gene (6 bases). Per the germline V gene, CDR1 is SEHNR and CDR2 is FQNEAQ (reference sequence). V was pared by 5 bases and J by 0 bases, with 11 bases between. This CDR3 is built from 14 residues.

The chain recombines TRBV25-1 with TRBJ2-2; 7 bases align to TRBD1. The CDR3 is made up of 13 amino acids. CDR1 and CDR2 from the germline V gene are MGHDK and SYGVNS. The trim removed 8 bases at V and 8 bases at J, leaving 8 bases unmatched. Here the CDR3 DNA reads TGTGCCAGCGGTCAGGGGGATAAGGGGGAGCTGTTTTTT. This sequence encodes CASGQGDKGELFF.

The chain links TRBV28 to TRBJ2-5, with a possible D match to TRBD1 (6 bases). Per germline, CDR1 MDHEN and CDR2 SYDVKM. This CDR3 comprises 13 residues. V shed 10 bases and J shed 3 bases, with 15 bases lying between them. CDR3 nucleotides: TGTGCCACCGCGGACAGCTCAAAAGAGACCCAGTACTTC. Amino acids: CATADSSKETQYF.

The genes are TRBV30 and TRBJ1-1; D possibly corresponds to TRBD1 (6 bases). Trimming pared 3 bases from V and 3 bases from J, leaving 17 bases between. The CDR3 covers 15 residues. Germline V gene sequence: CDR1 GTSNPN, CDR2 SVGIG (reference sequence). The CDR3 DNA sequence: TGTGCCTGGAGCCCCCGGCAAGGGGGGGACACTGAAGCTTTCTTT. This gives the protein CAWSPRQGGDTEAFF.

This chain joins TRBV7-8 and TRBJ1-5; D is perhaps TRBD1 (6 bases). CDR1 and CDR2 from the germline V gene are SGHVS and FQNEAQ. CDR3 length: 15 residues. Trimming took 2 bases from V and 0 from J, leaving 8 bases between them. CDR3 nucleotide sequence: TGTGCCAGCAGCTTAAACAGGGTTAGCAATCAGCCCCAGCATTTT. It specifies CASSLNRVSNQPQHF.

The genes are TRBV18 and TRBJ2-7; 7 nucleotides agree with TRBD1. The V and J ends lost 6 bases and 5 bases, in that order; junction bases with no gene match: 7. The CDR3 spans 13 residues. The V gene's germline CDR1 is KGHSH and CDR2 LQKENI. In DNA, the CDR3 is TGTGCCAGCTCGAGGACAGGATCTAACGAGCAGTACTTC. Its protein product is CASSRTGSNEQYF.

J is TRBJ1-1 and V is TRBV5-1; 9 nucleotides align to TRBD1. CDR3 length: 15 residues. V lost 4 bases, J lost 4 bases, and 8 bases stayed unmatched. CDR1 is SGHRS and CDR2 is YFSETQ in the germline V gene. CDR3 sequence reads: CASSPEDRGSTEAFF. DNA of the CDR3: TGCGCCAGCAGCCCGGAGGACAGGGGAAGCACTGAAGCTTTCTTT. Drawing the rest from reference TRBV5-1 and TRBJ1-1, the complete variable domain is KAGVTQTPRYLIKTRGQQVTLSCSPISGHRSVSWYQQTPGQGLQFLFEYFSETQRNKGNFPGRFSGRQFSNSRSEMNVSTLELGDSALYLCASSPEDRGSTEAFFGQGTRLTVV.

CDR3 DNA: TGTGCCAGCAGTCCCTCGCCGGGACTAGCGGGACGAGAGACCCAGTACTTC. Encoded protein: CASSPSPGLAGRETQYF. This rearrangement joins TRBV27 to TRBJ2-5, with 13 positions matching TRBD2. The CDR3 spans 17 residues. Germline V gives CDR1 MNHEY, CDR2 SMNVEV (reference sequence). The trim removed 5 bases at V and 4 bases at J, leaving 10 bases unmatched.

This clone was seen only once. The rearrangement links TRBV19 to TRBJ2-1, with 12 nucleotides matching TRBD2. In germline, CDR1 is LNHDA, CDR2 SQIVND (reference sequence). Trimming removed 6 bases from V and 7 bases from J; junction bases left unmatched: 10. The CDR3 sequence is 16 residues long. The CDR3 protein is CASSMTSGGPANEQFF. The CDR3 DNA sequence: TGTGCCAGTAGCATGACTAGCGGGGGCCCTGCGAATGAGCAGTTCTTC. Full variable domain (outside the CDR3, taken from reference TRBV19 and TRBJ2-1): DGGITQSPKYLFRKEGQNVTLSCEQNLNHDAMYWYRQDPGQGLRLIYYSQIVNDFQKGDIAEGYSVSREKKESFPLTVTSAQKNPTAFYLCASSMTSGGPANEQFFGPGTRLTVL.

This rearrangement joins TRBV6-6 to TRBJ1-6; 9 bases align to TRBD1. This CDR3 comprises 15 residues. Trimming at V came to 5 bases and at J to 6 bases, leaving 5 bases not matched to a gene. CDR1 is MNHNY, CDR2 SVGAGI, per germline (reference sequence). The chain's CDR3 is CASSKDRGGNSPLHF. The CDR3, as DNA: TGTGCCAGCAGTAAAGACAGGGGGGGTAATTCACCCCTCCACTTT.

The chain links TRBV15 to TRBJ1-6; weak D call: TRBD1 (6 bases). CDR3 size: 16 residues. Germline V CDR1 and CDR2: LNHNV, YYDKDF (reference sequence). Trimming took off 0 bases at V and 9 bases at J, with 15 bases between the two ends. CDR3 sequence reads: CATSRDRGGAGSPLHF. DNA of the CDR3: TGTGCCACCAGCAGAGATCGAGGGGGGGCGGGTTCACCCCTCCACTTT.

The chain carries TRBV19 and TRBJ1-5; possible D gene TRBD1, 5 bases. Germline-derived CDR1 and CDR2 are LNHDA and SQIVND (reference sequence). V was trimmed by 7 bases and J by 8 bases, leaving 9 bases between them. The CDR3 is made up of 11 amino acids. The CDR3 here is CASNAGEPQHF. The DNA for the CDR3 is TGTGCCAGTAATGCGGGGGAGCCCCAGCATTTT.

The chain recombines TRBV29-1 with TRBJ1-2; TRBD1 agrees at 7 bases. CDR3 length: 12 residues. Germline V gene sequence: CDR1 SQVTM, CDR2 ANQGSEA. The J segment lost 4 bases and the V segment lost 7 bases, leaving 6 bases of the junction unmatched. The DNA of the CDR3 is TGCAGCGCCGGGACAGCTAGCTATGGCTACACCTTC. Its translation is CSAGTASYGYTF.

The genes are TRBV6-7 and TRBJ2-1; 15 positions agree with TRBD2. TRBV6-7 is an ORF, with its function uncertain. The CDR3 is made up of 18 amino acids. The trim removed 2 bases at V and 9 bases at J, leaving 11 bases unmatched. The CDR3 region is CASSYPGTSGRRGGEQFF. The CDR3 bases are TGTGCCAGCAGTTACCCCGGGACTAGCGGGAGGAGGGGCGGTGAGCAGTTCTTC.

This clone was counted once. The CDR3 sequence is CASSGRQDDSYFYGYTF. In nucleotides, the CDR3 is TGTGCCAGCAGTGGGCGACAGGACGACTCTTATTTTTATGGCTACACCTTC. The chain has TRBV6-1 and TRBJ1-2; perhaps TRBD1 as D (6 bases). CDR1 MNHNS and CDR2 SASEGT come from the germline V gene. The V end lost 4 bases, the J end lost 5 bases, and 23 bases lay between the germline ends. This CDR3 contains 17 residues.

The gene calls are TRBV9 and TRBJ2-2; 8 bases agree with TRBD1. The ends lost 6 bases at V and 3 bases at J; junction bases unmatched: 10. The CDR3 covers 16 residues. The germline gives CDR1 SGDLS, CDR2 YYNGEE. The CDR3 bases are TGTGCCAGCACCCCTTCCGGACAGGGTGACACCGGGGAGCTGTTTTTT. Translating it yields CASTPSGQGDTGELFF.

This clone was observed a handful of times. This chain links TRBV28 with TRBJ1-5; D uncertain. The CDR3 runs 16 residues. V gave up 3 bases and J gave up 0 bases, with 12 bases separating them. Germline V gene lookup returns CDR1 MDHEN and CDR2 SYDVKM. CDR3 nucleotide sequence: TGTGCCAGCAGTTTTAGGATGGAGTATAGCAATCAGCCCCAGCATTTT. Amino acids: CASSFRMEYSNQPQHF.